This T cell receptor beta chain was found in a study of T cells in Graves' hyperthyroidism and ophthalmopathy. Study observations and caveats: The model identified upcoming ophthalmopathy a median about 7.1 months ahead of onset.

This CDR3 contains 14 residues. Per germline, CDR1 DFQATT and CDR2 SNEGSKA (reference sequence). The CDR3 regions of TCR beta were amplified from RNA transcripts. A set of HTBI primers served as the primers for a first-round RT-PCR of the TCR CDR3. One entry per CDR3 protein results from TCRdb running MiXCR on the multiplex PCR reads. The sample lists around 500,000 distinct CDR3 sequences, approximately 15% occurring once. Diagnosis of hyperthyroidism was new in patients aged 18 to 65, and its duration was under 2 months. Uncontrolled infection, other autoimmune disease, pregnancy or lactation disqualified patients from enrolment. Fresh 10 ml peripheral blood yielded PBMCs. To note about this clonotype: Its antigen is undetermined. A much larger clone lies a single base off, so this may be a read error.

The chain uses TRBV20-1 and TRBJ2-7; D is undetermined. Sequencing was carried out using blood. The clonotype comes from a woman between 35 and 50 years old with Graves' hyperthyroidism. The chain's CDR3 is CGATSPGLNYEQYF. DNA of the CDR3: TGCGGTGCCACCTCACCGGGCTTAAATTACGAGCAGTACTTC.